This TCR beta chain was captured in a study of T cells after yellow fever vaccination. Study results and limitations: Shared CD4/CD8 clonotypes were a small share, likely from convergent recombination. There was a possibility that FACS-sorted repertoires contained abundant clonotypes contaminating from the bulk population.

The authors made TCR cDNA by 5'RACE template switching, adding a universal primer site and UMIs. TCRdb used MiXCR to reprocess the 5' RACE reads, holding one entry per CDR3 protein. The sample holds some 160,000 distinct CDR3 sequences, approximately 6.7% seen once. This clonotype was recorded a few times. The antigen is not known. CDR3 length: 13 amino acids. From germline, CDR1 is MNHEY and CDR2 SVGAGI. V lost 2 bases, J lost 8 bases, and 11 bases lay in between. The chain has TRBV6-5 and TRBJ2-3; D remains ambiguous. The sequencing here drew on CD4+ T cells sorted from PBMCs, taken more than 4 days after the first yellow fever vaccination. This clonotype was sampled from a man in his late teens or twenties who received the YFV17D yellow fever vaccine. The CDR3 coding sequence is TGTGCCAGCAGTTACGGAGATGCCGGTACGCAGTATTTT. Residues: CASSYGDAGTQYF.